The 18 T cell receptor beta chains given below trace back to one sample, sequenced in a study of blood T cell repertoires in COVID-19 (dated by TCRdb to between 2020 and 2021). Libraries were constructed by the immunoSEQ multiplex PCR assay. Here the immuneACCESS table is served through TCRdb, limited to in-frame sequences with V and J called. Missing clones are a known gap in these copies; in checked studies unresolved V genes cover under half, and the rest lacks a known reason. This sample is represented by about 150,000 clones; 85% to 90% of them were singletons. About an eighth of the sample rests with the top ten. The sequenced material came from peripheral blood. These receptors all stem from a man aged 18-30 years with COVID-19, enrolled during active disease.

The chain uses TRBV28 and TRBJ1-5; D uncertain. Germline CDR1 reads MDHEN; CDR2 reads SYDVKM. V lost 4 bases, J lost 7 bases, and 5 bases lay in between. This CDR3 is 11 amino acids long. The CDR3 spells CASSSVQPQHF. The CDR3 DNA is TGTGCCAGCAGTTCCGTACAGCCCCAGCATTTT.

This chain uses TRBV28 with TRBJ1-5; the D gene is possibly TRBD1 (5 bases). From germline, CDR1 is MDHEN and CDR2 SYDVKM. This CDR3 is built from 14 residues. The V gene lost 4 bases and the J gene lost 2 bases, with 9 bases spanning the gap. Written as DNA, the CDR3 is TGTGCCAGCAGTTCAATCAGGGGCAATCAGCCCCAGCATTTT. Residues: CASSSIRGNQPQHF.

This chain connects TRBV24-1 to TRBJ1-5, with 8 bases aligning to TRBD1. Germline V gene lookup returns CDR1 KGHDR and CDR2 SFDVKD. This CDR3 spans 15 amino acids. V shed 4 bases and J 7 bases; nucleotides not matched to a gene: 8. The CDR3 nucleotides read TGTGCCACCAGTGAACCAGGGGGCAGCGGGCAGCCCCAGCATTTT. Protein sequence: CATSEPGGSGQPQHF.

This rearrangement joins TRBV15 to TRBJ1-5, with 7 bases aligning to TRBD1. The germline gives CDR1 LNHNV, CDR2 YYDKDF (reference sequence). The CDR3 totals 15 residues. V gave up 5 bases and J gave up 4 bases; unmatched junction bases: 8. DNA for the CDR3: TGTGCCACCAGCCGGAAGCGACAGGGTAATCAGCCCCAGCATTTT. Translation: CATSRKRQGNQPQHF.

The DNA of the CDR3 is TGTGCAAGTCGCTTTAGCGGAACAGATACGCAGTATTTT. It codes for CASRFSGTDTQYF. V and J are TRBV12-2 and TRBJ2-3; the listed D gene, TRBD2, was not tested against the DNA. TRBV12-2 is deemed a pseudogene. CDR3 length: 13 amino acids.

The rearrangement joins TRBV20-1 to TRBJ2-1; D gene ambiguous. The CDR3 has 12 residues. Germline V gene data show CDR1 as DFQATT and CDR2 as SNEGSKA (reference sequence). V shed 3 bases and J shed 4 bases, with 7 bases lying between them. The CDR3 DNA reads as TGCAGTGCTAGTCCCCTGTACAATGAGCAGTTCTTC. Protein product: CSASPLYNEQFF.

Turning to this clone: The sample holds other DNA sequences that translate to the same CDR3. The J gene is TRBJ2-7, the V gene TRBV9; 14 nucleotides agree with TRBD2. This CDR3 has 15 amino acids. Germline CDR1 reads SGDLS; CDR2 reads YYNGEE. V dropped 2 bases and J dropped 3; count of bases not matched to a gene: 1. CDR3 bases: TGTGCCAGCAGCGTTGGGACTAGCGGGAGCTACGAGCAGTACTTC. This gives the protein CASSVGTSGSYEQYF.

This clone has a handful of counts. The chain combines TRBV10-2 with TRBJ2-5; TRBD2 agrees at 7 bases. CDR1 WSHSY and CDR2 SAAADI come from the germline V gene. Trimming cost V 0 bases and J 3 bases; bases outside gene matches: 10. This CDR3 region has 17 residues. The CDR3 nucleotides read TGCGCCAGCAGTGAGTCGTCTAGCGGCACTATGAAAGAGACCCAGTACTTC. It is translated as CASSESSSGTMKETQYF.

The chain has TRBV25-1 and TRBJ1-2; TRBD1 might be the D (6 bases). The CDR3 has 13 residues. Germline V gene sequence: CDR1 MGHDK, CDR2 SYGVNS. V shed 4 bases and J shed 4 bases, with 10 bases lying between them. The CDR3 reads CASSGPGVYGYTF. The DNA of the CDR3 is TGTGCCAGCAGTGGTCCAGGGGTCTATGGCTACACCTTC.

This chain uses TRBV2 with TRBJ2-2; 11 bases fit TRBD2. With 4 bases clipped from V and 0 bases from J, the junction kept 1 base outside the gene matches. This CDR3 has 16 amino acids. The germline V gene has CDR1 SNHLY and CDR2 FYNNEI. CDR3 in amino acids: CASSGGLAANTGELFF. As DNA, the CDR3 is TGTGCCAGCAGTGGGGGACTAGCGGCGAACACCGGGGAGCTGTTTTTT.

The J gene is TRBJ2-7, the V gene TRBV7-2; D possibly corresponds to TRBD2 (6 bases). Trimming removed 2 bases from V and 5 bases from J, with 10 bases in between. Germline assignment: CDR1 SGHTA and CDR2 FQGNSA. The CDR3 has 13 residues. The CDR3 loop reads CASSLSRENEQYF. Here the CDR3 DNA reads TGTGCCAGCAGCTTATCACGGGAGAACGAGCAGTACTTC. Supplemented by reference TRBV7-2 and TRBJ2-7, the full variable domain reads GAGVSQSPSNKVTEKGKDVELRCDPISGHTALYWYRQSLGQGLEFLIYFQGNSAPDKSGLPSDRFSAERTGGSVSTLTIQRTQQEDSAVYLCASSLSRENEQYFGPGTRLTVT.

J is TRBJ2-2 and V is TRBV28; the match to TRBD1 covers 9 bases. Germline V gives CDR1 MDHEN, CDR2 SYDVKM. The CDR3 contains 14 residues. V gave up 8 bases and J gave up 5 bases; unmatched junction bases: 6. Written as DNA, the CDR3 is TGTGCCAGCCAAAACAGGGGGCATACCGGGGAGCTGTTTTTT. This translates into CASQNRGHTGELFF.

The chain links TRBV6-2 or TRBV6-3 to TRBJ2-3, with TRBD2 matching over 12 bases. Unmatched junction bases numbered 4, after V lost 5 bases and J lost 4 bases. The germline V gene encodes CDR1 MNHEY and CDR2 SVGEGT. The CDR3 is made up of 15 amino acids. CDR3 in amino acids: CASSRASGRADTQYF. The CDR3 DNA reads TGTGCCAGCAGTCGGGCTAGCGGGAGGGCAGATACGCAGTATTTT.

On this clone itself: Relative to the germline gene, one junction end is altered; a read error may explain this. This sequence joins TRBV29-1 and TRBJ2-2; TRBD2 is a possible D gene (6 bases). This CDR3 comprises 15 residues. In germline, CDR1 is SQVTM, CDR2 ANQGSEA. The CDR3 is CSVTYGTLNPGELFF. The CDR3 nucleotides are TGCAGCGTGACCTACGGGACTCTGAACCCCGGGGAGCTGTTTTTT.

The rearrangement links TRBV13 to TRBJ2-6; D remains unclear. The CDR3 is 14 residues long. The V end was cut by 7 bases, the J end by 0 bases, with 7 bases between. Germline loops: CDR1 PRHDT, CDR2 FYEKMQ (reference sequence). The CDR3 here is CASTLSSGANVLTF. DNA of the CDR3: TGTGCCAGCACCCTTAGCTCTGGGGCCAACGTCCTGACTTTC.

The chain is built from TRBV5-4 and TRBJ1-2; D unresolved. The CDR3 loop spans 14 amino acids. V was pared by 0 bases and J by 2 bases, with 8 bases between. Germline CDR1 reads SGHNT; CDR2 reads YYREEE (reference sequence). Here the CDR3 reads CASSLVSTNYGYTF. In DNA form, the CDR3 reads TGTGCCAGCAGCTTGGTGTCCACAAACTATGGCTACACCTTC.

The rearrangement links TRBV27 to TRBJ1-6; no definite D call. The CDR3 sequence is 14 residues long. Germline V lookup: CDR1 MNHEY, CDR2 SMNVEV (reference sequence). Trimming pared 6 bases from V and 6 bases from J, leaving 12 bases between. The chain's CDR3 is CASSEALANSPLHF. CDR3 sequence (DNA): TGTGCCAGCAGCGAGGCCCTAGCTAATTCACCCCTCCACTTT.

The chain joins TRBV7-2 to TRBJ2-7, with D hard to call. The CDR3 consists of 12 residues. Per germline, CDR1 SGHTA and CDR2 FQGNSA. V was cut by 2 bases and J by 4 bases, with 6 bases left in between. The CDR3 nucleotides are TGTGCCAGCAGCTTATGGGCATACGAGCAGTACTTC. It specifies CASSLWAYEQYF.